This is a list of T cell receptor beta chains from one sample in a study of CD8 T cells in ankylosing spondylitis. From the 5' RACE reads, TCRdb called clonotypes with MiXCR, one entry per CDR3 protein. The sample records 400,000 to 450,000 distinct CDR3 sequences, approximately 17% being singletons. The sample was blood, either unsorted or a sorted T cell fraction (not recorded which). Receptors were obtained from a male donor with ankylosing spondylitis. Both conserved end residues are part of each CDR3. Fields, in order: CDR3 length, J gene, D gene, clone size, V gene, CDR3 protein, CDR3 DNA. A D gene is named only where the DNA matches it firmly. Part of the rows lack a size; the others show once, few, many or a class for expanded clones.

length: 16
J: TRBJ2-1
D: -
size: many
V: TRBV15
CDR3: CATSRERPGSYNEQFF
DNA: TGTGCCACCAGCAGAGAGAGGCCAGGGTCCTACAATGAGCAGTTCTTC

length: 15
J: TRBJ2-7
D: TRBD1
size: -
V: TRBV6-5
CDR3: CASSYTSGQSYEQYF
DNA: TGTGCCAGCAGTTATACCTCGGGACAGTCCTACGAGCAGTACTTC

length: 13
J: TRBJ2-1
D: -
size: few
V: TRBV10-3
CDR3: CATDSEPYNEQFF
DNA: TGTGCCACCGATAGCGAGCCCTACAATGAGCAGTTCTTC

length: 12
J: TRBJ1-1
D: -
size: many
V: TRBV29-1
CDR3: CSVGGVNTEAFF
DNA: TGCAGCGTTGGAGGCGTGAACACTGAAGCTTTCTTT

length: 14
J: TRBJ2-6
D: -
size: -
V: TRBV28
CDR3: CASLNSAGANVLTF
DNA: TGTGCCAGCCTAAACAGTGCTGGGGCCAACGTCCTGACTTTC

length: 17
J: TRBJ2-6
D: -
size: -
V: TRBV20-1
CDR3: CSASRLGKSSGANVLTF
DNA: TGCAGTGCTAGCCGACTTGGGAAATCCTCTGGGGCCAACGTCCTGACTTTC

length: 14
J: TRBJ1-6
D: -
size: -
V: TRBV9
CDR3: CASSSGSYNSPLHF
DNA: TGTGCCAGCAGCTCAGGGAGTTATAATTCACCCCTCCACTTT

length: 17
J: TRBJ2-7
D: -
size: few
V: TRBV7-9
CDR3: CASSSRGGRGAYYEQYF
DNA: TGTGCCAGCAGCTCCCGGGGGGGCAGGGGGGCTTACTACGAGCAGTACTTC

length: 14
J: TRBJ2-3
D: -
size: -
V: TRBV7-2
CDR3: CASSDYNVFGGQYF
DNA: TGTGCCAGCAGCGATTATAATGTGTTTGGGGGGCAGTATTTT

length: 13
J: TRBJ2-7
D: TRBD2
size: -
V: TRBV29-1
CDR3: CSVGGGRFYEQYF
DNA: TGCAGCGTTGGCGGCGGGAGATTCTACGAGCAGTACTTC

length: 16
J: TRBJ1-4
D: -
size: few
V: TRBV5-6
CDR3: CASSPRTGGANEKLFF
DNA: TGTGCCAGCAGCCCGAGAACCGGCGGAGCTAATGAAAAACTGTTTTTT

length: 16
J: TRBJ2-1
D: TRBD2
size: many
V: TRBV7-3
CDR3: CASSPRGAGGGDEQFF
DNA: TGTGCCAGCAGCCCCCGCGGGGCGGGGGGTGGGGATGAGCAGTTCTTC

length: 13
J: TRBJ2-3
D: -
size: -
V: TRBV7-9
CDR3: CASSASGSDTQYF
DNA: TGTGCCAGCAGCGCCTCAGGATCAGATACGCAGTATTTT

length: 16
J: TRBJ1-6
D: -
size: -
V: TRBV2
CDR3: CASTTGRGDYNSPLHF
DNA: TGTGCCAGCACGACTGGAAGGGGCGATTATAATTCACCCCTCCACTTT

length: 15
J: TRBJ2-5
D: TRBD2
size: -
V: TRBV5-1
CDR3: CASSLLTSGGETQYF
DNA: TGCGCCAGCAGCTTGCTTACTAGCGGTGGGGAGACCCAGTACTTC

length: 15
J: TRBJ1-1
D: -
size: few
V: TRBV3-1
CDR3: CASSHGGKRGTEAFF
DNA: TGTGCCAGCAGCCACGGGGGGAAACGGGGCACTGAAGCTTTCTTT

length: 14
J: TRBJ2-3
D: TRBD2
size: -
V: TRBV29-1
CDR3: CSGSPAGRTDTQYF
DNA: TGCAGCGGGTCTCCAGCGGGAAGGACAGATACGCAGTATTTT

length: 13
J: TRBJ1-1
D: -
size: few
V: TRBV30
CDR3: CAWTTGFYTEAFF
DNA: TGTGCCTGGACCACGGGGTTTTACACTGAAGCTTTCTTT

length: 15
J: TRBJ1-3
D: -
size: many
V: TRBV7-6
CDR3: CASSPGTSKGNTIYF
DNA: TGTGCCAGCAGCCCTGGGACCTCAAAAGGAAACACCATATATTTT

length: 17
J: TRBJ1-1
D: -
size: -
V: TRBV12-3/TRBV12-4
CDR3: CASSRSIRRPPNTEAFF
DNA: TGTGCCAGCAGTCGTTCCATCAGGCGACCTCCGAACACTGAAGCTTTCTTT

length: 16
J: TRBJ2-1
D: TRBD2
size: -
V: TRBV6-1
CDR3: CASSNYGGISYNEQFF
DNA: TGTGCCAGCAGTAATTACGGGGGGATCTCCTACAATGAGCAGTTCTTC

length: 16
J: TRBJ2-1
D: TRBD2
size: -
V: TRBV6-2/TRBV6-3
CDR3: CASSTGLAGPYNEQFF
DNA: TGTGCCAGCAGCACGGGACTAGCGGGGCCCTACAATGAGCAGTTCTTC

length: 16
J: TRBJ2-1
D: TRBD2
size: many
V: TRBV5-1
CDR3: CASSLGLAGTYNEQFF
DNA: TGCGCCAGCAGCTTGGGACTAGCGGGAACCTACAATGAGCAGTTCTTC

length: 16
J: TRBJ2-1
D: TRBD2
size: few
V: TRBV20-1
CDR3: CSARVLLAGGWNEQFF
DNA: TGCAGTGCTAGAGTCCTACTAGCGGGAGGTTGGAATGAGCAGTTCTTC

length: 10
J: TRBJ2-3
D: -
size: many
V: TRBV29-1
CDR3: CSVGSDTQYF
DNA: TGCAGCGTGGGGTCAGATACGCAGTATTTT

length: 13
J: TRBJ1-5
D: -
size: few
V: TRBV12-3/TRBV12-4
CDR3: CASSSRSNQPQHF
DNA: TGTGCCAGCAGCTCTCGGAGCAATCAGCCCCAGCATTTT

length: 13
J: TRBJ1-1
D: -
size: many
V: TRBV29-1
CDR3: CSVETRPNTEAFF
DNA: TGCAGCGTGGAGACCCGGCCCAACACTGAAGCTTTCTTT